This TCR beta chain stems from a study of CD4 and CD8 cells across lung adenocarcinoma regions. Germline values: CDR1 SGHTA, CDR2 FQGNSA. Losses at the gene ends were 0 bases for V and 3 bases for J; bases not matched to a gene: 2. The CDR3 has 14 amino acids. At least ten counts were recorded for this clonotype. TCRdb used MiXCR to reprocess the PCR reads, holding one entry per CDR3 protein. The sample includes 9,500 to 15,000 distinct CDR3 sequences, 47% of them seen just once. The sequenced sample consisted of CD8+ T cells from the margin of a lung tumor. The sequence was collected from a male donor with lung adenocarcinoma. The CD4 and CD8 labels of this study may be unreliable. The chain couples TRBV7-2 to TRBJ2-7; TRBD2 aligns across 7 bases. CDR3 in DNA: TGTGCCAGCAGCTTAGCGGGAGGGATCTACGAGCAGTACTTC. This translates into CASSLAGGIYEQYF.